What follows are 23 T cell receptor beta chains derived from one specimen sequenced in a study of OX40 agonist ivuxolimab in advanced cancers. Some clones are missing from TCRdb's copy, which holds only in-frame ones; the method was immunoSEQ multiplex PCR. In the table there are around 40,000 clones, roughly 72% of which are singletons. The material sequenced was CD4+ or CD8+ T cells sorted from blood, taken in a trial of the OX40 agonist ivuxolimab. These receptors were collected from an adult with an advanced solid tumor such as melanoma, head and neck, liver or kidney cancer.

V is TRBV12-5 and J is TRBJ1-1; D is unclear. Trimming cost V 3 bases and J 7 bases, with 6 bases left between them. Germline V gene data show CDR1 as LGHNT and CDR2 as FRNRAP. This CDR3 comprises 11 residues. CDR3 protein: CASGLKGEAFF. The CDR3 region has the DNA TGTGCTAGTGGTTTAAAGGGTGAAGCTTTCTTT.

This chain uses TRBV28 with TRBJ1-1, with a weak D call TRBD1 (6 bases). V shed 1 base and J shed 1 base, with 10 bases lying between them. CDR1 MDHEN and CDR2 SYDVKM come from the germline V gene. The CDR3 totals 15 residues. CDR3 DNA sequence: TGTGCCAGCAGTTTATACGGGGGCCCGAACACTGAAGCTTTCTTT. This translates into CASSLYGGPNTEAFF.

The chain uses TRBV13 and TRBJ2-2; 7 bases are a match to TRBD1. Looked up from germline, CDR1 is PRHDT and CDR2 is FYEKMQ (reference sequence). V shed 5 bases, J shed 3 bases, and the junction held 9 bases outside the gene matches. This CDR3 has 16 residues. CDR3: CASSAPGQSYTGELFF. Written as DNA, the CDR3 is TGTGCCAGCAGCGCACCGGGACAGAGCTACACCGGGGAGCTGTTTTTT.

V is TRBV11-2 and J is TRBJ2-3, with D possibly TRBD2 on 6 matching bases. Trimming shortened V by 1 base and J by 4 bases, and 12 bases separated the two germline ends. Germline V lookup: CDR1 SGHAT, CDR2 FQNNGV. The CDR3 totals 15 residues. The CDR3 sequence: CASSLGGVMADTQYF. The CDR3 nucleotides are TGTGCCAGCAGCTTAGGGGGGGTCATGGCAGATACGCAGTATTTT. Full variable domain (outside the CDR3, taken from reference TRBV11-2 and TRBJ2-3): EAGVAQSPRYKIIEKRQSVAFWCNPISGHATLYWYQQILGQGPKLLIQFQNNGVVDDSQLPKDRFSAERLKGVDSTLKIQPAKLEDSAVYLCASSLGGVMADTQYFGPGTRLTVL.

DNA of the CDR3: TGCGCCAGCAGCGTGAACAGCTATGGCTACACCTTC. Translating gives CASSVNSYGYTF. This chain joins TRBV5-1 and TRBJ1-2, with unresolved D. This CDR3 contains 12 residues. CDR1 is SGHRS and CDR2 is YFSETQ in the germline V gene. With 4 bases removed from V and 4 bases from J, the gap between germline ends came to 8 bases.

The chain combines TRBV7-6 with TRBJ2-3; D is uncertain. Trimming cost V 5 bases and J 1 base, with 7 bases left between them. CDR3 length equals 13 residues. Germline CDR1 is SGHVS and CDR2 is FNYEAQ. The chain's CDR3 is CASSMPGTDTQYF. Written as DNA, the CDR3 is TGTGCCAGCAGCATGCCGGGCACAGATACGCAGTATTTT.

This clone was seen a few times. The chain employs TRBV7-2 and TRBJ2-2; perhaps TRBD1 as D (6 bases). The CDR3 runs 15 residues. The germline CDR1 and CDR2 sequences are SGHTA and FQGNSA. V gave up 0 bases and J gave up 5 bases, with 10 bases separating them. CDR3 sequence reads: CASSLAYRDTGELFF. The CDR3 DNA is TGTGCCAGCAGCTTAGCGTACAGGGATACCGGGGAGCTGTTTTTT.

The J gene is TRBJ1-4, the V gene TRBV2; no definite D call. Germline lookup yields CDR1 SNHLY and CDR2 FYNNEI. V lost 0 bases, J lost 8 bases, and 13 bases lay in between. The CDR3 has 15 amino acids. This CDR3 is CASSEAGSSREKLFF. CDR3 in DNA: TGTGCCAGCAGTGAAGCGGGCAGCTCGAGGGAAAAACTGTTTTTT.

The CDR3 DNA reads as TGTGCCAGCAGCCCGTATGGGGGAGGCGAGACCCAGTACTTC. Its translation: CASSPYGGGETQYF. The chain carries TRBV7-9 and TRBJ2-5, with D possibly matching TRBD2 (6 bases). The V end was cut by 5 bases, the J end by 5 bases, with 15 bases between. From germline, CDR1 is SEHNR and CDR2 FQNEAQ (reference sequence). The CDR3 consists of 14 residues. The full variable domain, with the rest looked up from reference TRBV7-9 and TRBJ2-5, is DTGVSQNPRHKITKRGQNVTFRCDPISEHNRLYWYRQTLGQGPEFLTYFQNEAQLEKSRLLSDRFSAERPKGSFSTLEIQRTEQGDSAMYLCASSPYGGGETQYFGPGTRLLVL.

The genes are TRBV23-1 and TRBJ2-7, with 8 bases that match TRBD1. TRBV23-1 is an ORF for which the function is uncertain. V lost 4 bases and J lost 7; bases outside the gene matches: 18. CDR3 size: 17 residues. The CDR3: CASSPFSELRGQGEQYF. In nucleotides, the CDR3 is TGCGCCAGCAGTCCTTTCTCCGAACTCAGGGGGCAAGGGGAGCAGTACTTC.

The CDR3 reads CASRQGLNTEAFF. The CDR3 DNA sequence: TGTGCCAGCAGACAGGGGCTGAACACTGAAGCTTTCTTT. This chain joins TRBV11-1 and TRBJ1-1; TRBD1 matches at 7 bases. Germline lookup yields CDR1 SGHAT and CDR2 FQDESV (reference sequence). CDR3 length: 13 residues. V shed 6 bases, J shed 0 bases, and the junction held 1 base outside the gene matches.

This chain joins TRBV10-3 and TRBJ2-7, with TRBD1 as a possible D gene (5 bases). Germline-derived CDR1 and CDR2 are ENHRY and SYGVKD. V lost 3 bases and J lost 0, with 12 bases in between. The CDR3 spans 15 residues. The CDR3 is CAISDGHASSYEQYV. The CDR3 DNA reads as TGTGCCATCAGTGACGGACACGCGAGCTCCTACGAGCAGTACGTC.

The V gene is TRBV29-1, the J gene TRBJ1-2, with a possible D match to TRBD1 (5 bases). Deletions cut 6 bases from V and 5 bases from J, with 10 bases between. Germline V gene sequence: CDR1 SQVTM, CDR2 ANQGSEA. The CDR3 spans 11 residues. CDR3 DNA: TGCAGCGTCCTCGGGGGATATGGCTACACCTTC. Its protein is CSVLGGYGYTF.

The chain carries TRBV6-6 and TRBJ2-7; tentatively, D is TRBD2 (5 bases). There are 12 residues in the CDR3. Germline V gene lookup returns CDR1 MNHNY and CDR2 SVGAGI (reference sequence). V was clipped by 2 bases and J by 7 bases, with 9 bases between them. CDR3 region: CASSYGSGEQYV. The CDR3 DNA follows: TGTGCCAGCAGTTACGGGTCGGGAGAGCAGTACGTC.

This clone came up a few times. V gene TRBV23-1 combines with J gene TRBJ2-7; D possibly matches TRBD1 or TRBD2 (5 bases each). TRBV23-1 is filed as an ORF, its function uncertain. This CDR3 contains 17 residues. Trimming left V 2 bases short and J 4 bases short, with 21 bases between. The CDR3 loop is CASSQPPGAPRPYEQYV. The CDR3 nucleotides read TGCGCCAGCAGTCAACCCCCCGGGGCTCCGCGCCCATACGAGCAGTACGTC.

The V gene is TRBV9, the J gene TRBJ2-1, with a possible D match to TRBD1 (5 bases). In germline, CDR1 is SGDLS, CDR2 YYNGEE. This CDR3 has 12 residues. V was pared by 3 bases and J by 9 bases, with 10 bases between. The CDR3 nucleotides are TGTGCCAGCAGCGCCGGAAGGGGTGAGCAGTTCTTC. Its protein product is CASSAGRGEQFF.

This chain joins TRBV6-4 and TRBJ2-6; D may be TRBD1 or TRBD2 (5 bases each). The germline CDR1 and CDR2 sequences are MRHNA and SNTAGT. The CDR3 runs 15 residues. The ends were cut back, 2 bases at V and 0 bases at J, with 5 bases in the middle. CDR3 residues: CASSDGGSGANVLTF. The DNA of the CDR3 is TGTGCCAGCAGTGACGGGGGCTCTGGGGCCAACGTCCTGACTTTC.

The J gene is TRBJ1-5, the V gene TRBV2; TRBD1 aligns across 10 bases. This CDR3 contains 14 residues. Germline V gene data show CDR1 as SNHLY and CDR2 as FYNNEI. Unmatched junction bases numbered 4, after V lost 4 bases and J lost 7 bases. The CDR3 loop is CASSAGQGQQPQHF. The CDR3 bases are TGTGCCAGCAGTGCGGGACAGGGGCAACAGCCCCAGCATTTT.

The CDR3 bases are TGCAGCGGGAATCTGGACGAGCAGTACTTC. Its translation: CSGNLDEQYF. V usage is TRBV29-1 and J usage is TRBJ2-7; D gene ambiguous. The V end lost 7 bases, the J end lost 5 bases, and 9 bases lay between the germline ends. Germline values: CDR1 SQVTM, CDR2 ANQGSEA. This CDR3 comprises 10 residues.

This chain links TRBV11-2 with TRBJ1-6, with D uncertain. Trimming took 0 bases from V and 7 from J, leaving 10 bases between them. Germline V gene sequence: CDR1 SGHAT, CDR2 FQNNGV. This CDR3 contains 15 residues. CDR3 sequence (DNA): TGTGCCAGCAGCTTAGATCCGGGTTTCAATTCACCCCTCCACTTT. Residues: CASSLDPGFNSPLHF.

The chain is built from TRBV5-1 and TRBJ2-2, with D maybe TRBD2 (6 bases). This CDR3 is 13 amino acids long. V lost 7 bases to trimming and J lost 2 bases, with 9 bases between them. Germline CDR1 and CDR2: SGHRS and YFSETQ. The DNA for the CDR3 is TGCGCCAGCGGGGACTTTAACACCGGGGAGCTGTTTTTT. This translates into CASGDFNTGELFF.

The chain uses TRBV6-5 and TRBJ1-2, with a possible D match to TRBD1 (6 bases). The V end lost 8 bases, the J end lost 7 bases, and 17 bases lay between the germline ends. Germline CDR1 reads MNHEY; CDR2 reads SVGAGI. The CDR3 runs 13 residues. CDR3 residues: CASGQGSVGGYTF. The CDR3 nucleotides read TGTGCCAGCGGGCAGGGGTCTGTCGGTGGCTACACCTTC.

V and J are TRBV29-1 and TRBJ2-1; 11 nucleotides line up with TRBD2. The junction had 13 bases not matched to a gene; V was cut back by 2 bases and J by 7 bases. Germline V gives CDR1 SQVTM, CDR2 ANQGSEA. This CDR3 region has 17 residues. The CDR3 region is CSVESGTRLAGRNEQFF. The CDR3, as DNA: TGCAGCGTTGAATCAGGAACACGACTAGCGGGGCGGAATGAGCAGTTCTTC.